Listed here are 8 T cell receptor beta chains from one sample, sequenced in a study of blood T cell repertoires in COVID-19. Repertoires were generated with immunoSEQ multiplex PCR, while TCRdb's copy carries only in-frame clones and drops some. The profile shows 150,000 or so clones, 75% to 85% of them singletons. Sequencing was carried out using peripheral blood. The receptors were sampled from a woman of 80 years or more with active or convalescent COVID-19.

This CDR3 is CASSLASEETQYF. The CDR3 DNA follows: TGTGCCAGCAGCTTAGCTAGTGAAGAGACCCAGTACTTC. The rearrangement joins TRBV7-9 to TRBJ2-5; D not certain. CDR1 is SEHNR, CDR2 FQNEAQ, per germline (reference sequence). The CDR3 loop spans 13 amino acids. V lost 0 bases to trimming and J lost 3 bases, with 5 bases between them.

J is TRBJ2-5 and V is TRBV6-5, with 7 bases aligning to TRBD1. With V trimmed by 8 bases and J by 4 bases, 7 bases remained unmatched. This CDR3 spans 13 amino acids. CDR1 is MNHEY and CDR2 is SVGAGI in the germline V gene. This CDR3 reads CASCRQGRETQYF. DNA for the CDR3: TGTGCCAGCTGTAGACAGGGCAGAGAGACCCAGTACTTC.

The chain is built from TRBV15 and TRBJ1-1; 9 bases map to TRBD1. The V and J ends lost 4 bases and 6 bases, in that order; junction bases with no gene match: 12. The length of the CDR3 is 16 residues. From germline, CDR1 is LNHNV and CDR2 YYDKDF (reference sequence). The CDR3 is CATSKRPGTGSAEAFF. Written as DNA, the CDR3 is TGTGCCACCAGCAAAAGACCGGGGACAGGGAGCGCTGAAGCTTTCTTT.

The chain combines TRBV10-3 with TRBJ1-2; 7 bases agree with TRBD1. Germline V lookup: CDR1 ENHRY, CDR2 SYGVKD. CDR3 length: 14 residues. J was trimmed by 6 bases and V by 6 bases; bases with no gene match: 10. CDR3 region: CAISRVDREDGYTF. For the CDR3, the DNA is TGTGCCATCAGCAGAGTCGACAGGGAGGATGGCTACACCTTC.

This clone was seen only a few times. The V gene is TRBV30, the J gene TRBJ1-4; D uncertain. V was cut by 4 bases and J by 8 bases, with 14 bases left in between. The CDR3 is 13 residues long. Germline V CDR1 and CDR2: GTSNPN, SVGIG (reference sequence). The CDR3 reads CAWTVTGIEKLFF. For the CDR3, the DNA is TGTGCCTGGACGGTGACTGGAATCGAAAAACTGTTTTTT.

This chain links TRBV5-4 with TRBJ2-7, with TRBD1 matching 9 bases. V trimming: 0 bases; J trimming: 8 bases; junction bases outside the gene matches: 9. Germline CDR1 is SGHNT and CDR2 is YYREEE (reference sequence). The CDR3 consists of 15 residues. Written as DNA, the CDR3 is TGTGCCAGCAGCTTGGTTCAGGACAGGGGCTCGAAGCAGTACTTC. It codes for CASSLVQDRGSKQYF. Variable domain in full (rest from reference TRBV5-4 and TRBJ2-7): ETGVTQSPTHLIKTRGQQVTLRCSSQSGHNTVSWYQQALGQGPQFIFQYYREEENGRGNFPPRFSGLQFPNYSSELNVNALELDDSALYLCASSLVQDRGSKQYFGPGTRLTVT.

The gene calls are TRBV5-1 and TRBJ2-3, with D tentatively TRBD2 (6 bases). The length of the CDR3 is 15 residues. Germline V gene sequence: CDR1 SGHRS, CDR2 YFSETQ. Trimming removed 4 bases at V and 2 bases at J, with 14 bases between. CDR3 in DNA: TGCGCCAGCAGCGAGGCGGGGATCTCCACAGATACGCAGTATTTT. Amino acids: CASSEAGISTDTQYF.

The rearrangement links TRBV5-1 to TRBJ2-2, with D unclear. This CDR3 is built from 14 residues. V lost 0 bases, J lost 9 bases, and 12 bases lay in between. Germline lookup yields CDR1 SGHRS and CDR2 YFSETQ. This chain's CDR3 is CASSLVPSRRELFF. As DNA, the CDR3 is TGCGCCAGCAGCTTGGTCCCCTCGCGCCGGGAGCTGTTTTTT.